The 8 T cell receptor beta chains in this list originate from one sample, sequenced in a study of OX40 agonist ivuxolimab in advanced cancers. Measured with immunoSEQ multiplex PCR; TCRdb has only the in-frame clones, and not every one. The sample has some 61,000 clones, 85% to 90% seen once. The sample was CD4+ or CD8+ T cells sorted from blood, taken in a trial of the OX40 agonist ivuxolimab. All receptors derive from an adult with an advanced solid tumor such as melanoma, head and neck, liver or kidney cancer.

V and J are TRBV10-3 and TRBJ2-7, with 10 bases aligning to TRBD1. Per the germline V gene, CDR1 is ENHRY and CDR2 is SYGVKD. The CDR3 runs 15 residues. With V trimmed by 6 bases and J by 5 bases, 10 bases remained unmatched. The CDR3 region has the DNA TGTGCCATCAGGGGGACCGGGACAGGGGACAACGAGCAGTACTTC. It translates to CAIRGTGTGDNEQYF.

The CDR3 DNA follows: TGCGCCAGCAGCCAGCTACGGCTGGCCGCGCGTCAGACCCAGTACTTC. Residues: CASSQLRLAARQTQYF. The chain combines TRBV4-1 with TRBJ2-5, with D unclear. Trimming took off 3 bases at V and 6 bases at J, with 20 bases between the two ends. This CDR3 contains 16 residues. Germline V gives CDR1 MGHRA, CDR2 YSYEKL.

The chain couples TRBV19 to TRBJ2-3; 9 bases fit TRBD1. The trim removed 10 bases at V and 1 base at J, leaving 12 bases unmatched. The CDR3 is made up of 16 amino acids. Germline V lookup: CDR1 LNHDA, CDR2 SQIVND (reference sequence). The DNA for the CDR3 is TGTGCCACCAAGGAAAACAACAGGGGGCGCACAGATACGCAGTATTTT. It specifies CATKENNRGRTDTQYF.

The CDR3 spells CASSLVGATYNEQFF. DNA for the CDR3: TGCGCCAGCAGCTTGGTGGGGGCGACCTACAATGAGCAGTTCTTC. This chain joins TRBV5-1 and TRBJ2-1; weak D call: TRBD1 (6 bases). V lost 0 bases to trimming and J lost 2 bases, with 9 bases between them. Germline CDR1 is SGHRS and CDR2 is YFSETQ. The CDR3 length is 15 residues.

The chain couples TRBV19 to TRBJ2-1, with D possibly being TRBD2 (6 bases). Trimming pared 6 bases from V and 0 bases from J, leaving 12 bases between. The V gene's germline CDR1 is LNHDA and CDR2 SQIVND (reference sequence). There are 15 residues in the CDR3. Here the CDR3 DNA reads TGTGCCAGTAGAGGGAGGCGGCTCTCCTACAATGAGCAGTTCTTC. This translates into CASRGRRLSYNEQFF.

The chain joins TRBV28 to TRBJ1-4; maybe TRBD1 (6 bases). V gave up 7 bases and J gave up 7 bases, with 16 bases separating them. The V gene's germline CDR1 is MDHEN and CDR2 SYDVKM. The CDR3 is made up of 14 amino acids. The CDR3 nucleotides are TGTGCCAGCACCCCGACAGGCAGGGGTGAAAAACTGTTTTTT. Its protein is CASTPTGRGEKLFF. Full variable domain (rest looked up from reference TRBV28 and TRBJ1-4): DVKVTQSSRYLVKRTGEKVFLECVQDMDHENMFWYRQDPGLGLRLIYFSYDVKMKEKGDIPEGYSVSREKKERFSLILESASTNQTSMYLCASTPTGRGEKLFFGSGTQLSVL.

This chain uses TRBV7-8 with TRBJ1-5; TRBD1 agrees at 7 bases. There are 15 residues in the CDR3. Germline V lookup: CDR1 SGHVS, CDR2 FQNEAQ. J lost 7 bases, V lost 0 bases, and 6 bases had no gene match. The CDR3 region has the DNA TGTGCCAGCAGCTTAGCGAGCCAGGGGGAACAGCCCCAGCATTTT. The encoded protein is CASSLASQGEQPQHF.

This clone has only one observation. The CDR3 loop reads CASSLSRMGTVNTGELFF. In nucleotides, the CDR3 is TGTGCCAGCAGCTTATCTCGAATGGGGACAGTGAACACCGGGGAGCTGTTTTTT. V usage is TRBV11-3 and J usage is TRBJ2-2; 7 bases fit TRBD1. V was pared by 2 bases and J by 1 base, with 10 bases of the junction left unmatched. The germline CDR1 and CDR2 sequences are SGHNT and YENEEA. The CDR3 is 18 residues long.